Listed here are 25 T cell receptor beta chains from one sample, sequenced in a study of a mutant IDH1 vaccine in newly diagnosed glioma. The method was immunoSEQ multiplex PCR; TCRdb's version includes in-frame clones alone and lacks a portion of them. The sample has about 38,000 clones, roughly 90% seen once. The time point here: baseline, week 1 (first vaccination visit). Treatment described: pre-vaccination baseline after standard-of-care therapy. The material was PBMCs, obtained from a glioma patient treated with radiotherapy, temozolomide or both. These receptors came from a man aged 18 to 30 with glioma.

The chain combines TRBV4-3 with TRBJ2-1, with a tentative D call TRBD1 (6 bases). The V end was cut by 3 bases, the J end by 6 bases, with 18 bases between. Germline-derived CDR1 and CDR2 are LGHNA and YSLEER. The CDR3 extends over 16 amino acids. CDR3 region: CASSQELNRVRNEQFF. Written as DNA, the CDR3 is TGCGCCAGCAGCCAGGAACTTAACAGGGTTCGCAATGAGCAGTTCTTC.

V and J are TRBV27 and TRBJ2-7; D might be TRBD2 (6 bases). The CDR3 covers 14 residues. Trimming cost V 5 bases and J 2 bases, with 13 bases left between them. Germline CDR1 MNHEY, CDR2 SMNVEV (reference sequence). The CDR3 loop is CASSKGLTTYEQYF. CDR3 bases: TGTGCCAGCAGTAAGGGACTGACGACCTACGAGCAGTACTTC.

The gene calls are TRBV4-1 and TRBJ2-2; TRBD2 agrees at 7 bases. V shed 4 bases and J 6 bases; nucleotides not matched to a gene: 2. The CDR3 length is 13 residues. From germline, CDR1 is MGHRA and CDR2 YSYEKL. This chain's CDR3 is CASSRTSPGELFF. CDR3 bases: TGCGCCAGCAGCCGGACTAGTCCCGGGGAGCTGTTTTTT.

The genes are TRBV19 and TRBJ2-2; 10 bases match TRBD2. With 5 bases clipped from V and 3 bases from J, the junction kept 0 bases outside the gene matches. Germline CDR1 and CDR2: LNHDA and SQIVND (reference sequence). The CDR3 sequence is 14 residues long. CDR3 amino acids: CASSGLADTGELFF. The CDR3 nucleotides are TGTGCCAGTAGTGGACTAGCGGACACCGGGGAGCTGTTTTTT.

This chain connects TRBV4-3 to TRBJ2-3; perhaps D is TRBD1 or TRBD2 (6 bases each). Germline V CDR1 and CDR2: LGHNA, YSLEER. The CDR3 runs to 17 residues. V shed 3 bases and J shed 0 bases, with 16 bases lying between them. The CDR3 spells CASSQQLGGGSTDTQYF. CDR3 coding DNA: TGCGCCAGCAGCCAGCAACTAGGGGGAGGTAGCACAGATACGCAGTATTTT.

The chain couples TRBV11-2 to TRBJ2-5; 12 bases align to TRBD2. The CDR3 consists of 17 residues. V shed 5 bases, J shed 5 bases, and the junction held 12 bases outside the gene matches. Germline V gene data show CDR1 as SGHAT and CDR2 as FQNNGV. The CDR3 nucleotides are TGTGCCAGCAGCCTCCTTCCTAGCGGGAGGGCGGGGGAGACCCAGTACTTC. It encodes CASSLLPSGRAGETQYF.

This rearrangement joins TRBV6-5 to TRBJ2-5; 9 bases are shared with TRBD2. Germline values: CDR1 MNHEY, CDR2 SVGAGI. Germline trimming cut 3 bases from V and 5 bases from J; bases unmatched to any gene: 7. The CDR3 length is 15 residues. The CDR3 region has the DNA TGTGCCAGCAGTTATGACCGGACTAGCGACGAGACCCAGTACTTC. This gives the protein CASSYDRTSDETQYF.

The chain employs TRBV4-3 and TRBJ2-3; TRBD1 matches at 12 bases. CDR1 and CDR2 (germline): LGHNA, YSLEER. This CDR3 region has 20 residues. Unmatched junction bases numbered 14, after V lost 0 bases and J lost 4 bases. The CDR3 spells CASSQDPIGTGGRLADTQYF. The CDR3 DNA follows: TGCGCCAGCAGCCAAGATCCTATCGGGACAGGGGGCCGCCTGGCAGATACGCAGTATTTT.

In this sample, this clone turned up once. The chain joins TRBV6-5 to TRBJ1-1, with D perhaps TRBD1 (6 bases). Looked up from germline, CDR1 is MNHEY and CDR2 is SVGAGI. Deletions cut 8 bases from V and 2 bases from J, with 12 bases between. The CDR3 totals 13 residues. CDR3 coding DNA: TGTGCCAGCCGGGGGCGGGTCAACACTGAAGCTTTCTTT. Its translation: CASRGRVNTEAFF.

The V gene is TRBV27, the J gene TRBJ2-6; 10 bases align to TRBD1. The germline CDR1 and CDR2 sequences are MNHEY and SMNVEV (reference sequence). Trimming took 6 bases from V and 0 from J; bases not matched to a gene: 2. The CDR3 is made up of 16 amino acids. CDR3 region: CASRDRGHSGANVLTF. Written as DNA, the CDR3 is TGTGCCAGCAGAGACAGGGGGCACTCTGGGGCCAACGTCCTGACTTTC.

This CDR3 reads CASKREGYYGYTF. CDR3 nucleotide sequence: TGTGCCAGTAAGCGGGAGGGGTACTATGGCTACACCTTC. The V call is TRBV19, the J call TRBJ1-2; TRBD1 might be the D (5 bases). Germline V lookup: CDR1 LNHDA, CDR2 SQIVND (reference sequence). CDR3 size: 13 residues. V was trimmed by 7 bases and J by 3 bases, leaving 12 bases between them.

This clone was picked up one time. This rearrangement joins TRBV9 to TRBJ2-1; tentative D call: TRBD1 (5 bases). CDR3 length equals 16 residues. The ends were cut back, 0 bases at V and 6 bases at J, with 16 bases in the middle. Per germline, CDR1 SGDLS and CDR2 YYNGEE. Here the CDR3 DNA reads TGTGCCAGCAGCGTAGGAGGAAAGGGAAGGGGCAATGAGCAGTTCTTC. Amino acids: CASSVGGKGRGNEQFF.

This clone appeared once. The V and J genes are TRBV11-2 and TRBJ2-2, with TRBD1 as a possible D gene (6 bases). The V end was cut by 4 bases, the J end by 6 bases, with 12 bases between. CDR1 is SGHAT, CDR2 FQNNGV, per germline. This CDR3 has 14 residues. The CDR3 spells CASSYGPGAGELFF. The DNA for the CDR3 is TGTGCCAGCAGCTACGGCCCAGGGGCCGGGGAGCTGTTTTTT.

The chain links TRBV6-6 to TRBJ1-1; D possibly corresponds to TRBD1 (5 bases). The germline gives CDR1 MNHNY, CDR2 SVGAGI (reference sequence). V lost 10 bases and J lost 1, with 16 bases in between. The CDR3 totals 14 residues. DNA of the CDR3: TGTGCCACCCGGGCACGAGGGGAGAACACTGAAGCTTTCTTT. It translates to CATRARGENTEAFF.

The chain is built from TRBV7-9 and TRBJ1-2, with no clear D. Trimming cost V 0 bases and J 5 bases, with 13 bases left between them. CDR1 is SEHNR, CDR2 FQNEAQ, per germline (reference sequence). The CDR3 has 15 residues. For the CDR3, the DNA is TGTGCCAGCAGCTTAGCGGAGGGTCGGTCTTATGGCTACACCTTC. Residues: CASSLAEGRSYGYTF.

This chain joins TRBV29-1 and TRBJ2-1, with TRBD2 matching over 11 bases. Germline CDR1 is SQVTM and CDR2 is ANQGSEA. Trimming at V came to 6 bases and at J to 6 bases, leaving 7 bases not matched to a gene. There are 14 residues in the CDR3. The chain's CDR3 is CSVRLAGSPNEQFF. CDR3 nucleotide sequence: TGCAGCGTGAGACTAGCGGGAAGTCCCAATGAGCAGTTCTTC.

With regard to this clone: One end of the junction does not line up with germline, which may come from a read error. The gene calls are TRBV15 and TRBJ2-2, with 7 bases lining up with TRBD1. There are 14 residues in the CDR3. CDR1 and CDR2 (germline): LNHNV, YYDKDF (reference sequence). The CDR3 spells CATSRTGNAGELFF. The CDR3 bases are TGTGCCACCAGCAGGACAGGGAACGCCGGGGAGCTGTTTTTT.

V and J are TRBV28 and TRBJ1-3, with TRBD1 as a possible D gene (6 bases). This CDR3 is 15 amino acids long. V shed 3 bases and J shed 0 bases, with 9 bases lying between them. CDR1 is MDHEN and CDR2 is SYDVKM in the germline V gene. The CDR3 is CASSFRGISGNTIYF. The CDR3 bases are TGTGCCAGCAGTTTCAGGGGTATCTCTGGAAACACCATATATTTT.

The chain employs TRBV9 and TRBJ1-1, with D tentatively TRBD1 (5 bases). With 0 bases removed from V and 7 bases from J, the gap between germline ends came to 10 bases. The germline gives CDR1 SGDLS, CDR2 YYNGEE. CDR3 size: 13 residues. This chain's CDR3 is CASSVGGIGEAFF. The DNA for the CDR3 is TGTGCCAGCAGCGTAGGGGGGATCGGTGAAGCTTTCTTT.

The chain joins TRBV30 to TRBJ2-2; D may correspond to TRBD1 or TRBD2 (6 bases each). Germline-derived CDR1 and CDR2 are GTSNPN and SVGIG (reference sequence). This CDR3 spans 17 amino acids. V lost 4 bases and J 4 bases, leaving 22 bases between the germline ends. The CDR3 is CAWTMDSGLQITGELFF. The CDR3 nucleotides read TGTGCCTGGACCATGGACAGCGGGTTACAAATCACCGGGGAGCTGTTTTTT.

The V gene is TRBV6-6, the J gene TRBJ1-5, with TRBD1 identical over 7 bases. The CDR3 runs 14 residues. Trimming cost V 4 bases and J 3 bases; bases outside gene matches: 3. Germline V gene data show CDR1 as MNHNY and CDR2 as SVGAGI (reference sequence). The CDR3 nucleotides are TGTGCCAGCAGTTCGGGACAGCTCAATCAGCCCCAGCATTTT. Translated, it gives CASSSGQLNQPQHF.

In DNA form, the CDR3 reads TGTGCCAGCAGTTTATTGGGGGGGGCGGTCTACGAGCAGTACTTC. Its protein product is CASSLLGGAVYEQYF. This chain links TRBV28 with TRBJ2-7, with D possibly being TRBD2 (7 bases). Germline values: CDR1 MDHEN, CDR2 SYDVKM. Trimming took 1 base from V and 3 from J, leaving 13 bases between them. CDR3 length: 15 amino acids.

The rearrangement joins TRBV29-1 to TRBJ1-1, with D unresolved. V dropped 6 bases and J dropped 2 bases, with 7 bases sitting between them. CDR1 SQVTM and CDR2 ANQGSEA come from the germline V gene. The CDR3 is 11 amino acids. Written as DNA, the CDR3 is TGCAGCGTCCATCTTAACACTGAAGCTTTCTTT. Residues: CSVHLNTEAFF.

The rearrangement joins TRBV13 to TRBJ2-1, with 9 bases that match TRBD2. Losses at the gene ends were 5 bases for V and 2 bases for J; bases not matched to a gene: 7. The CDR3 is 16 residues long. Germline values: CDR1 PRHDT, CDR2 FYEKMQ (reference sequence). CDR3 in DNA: TGTGCCAGCAGCCATATAGCGGGAGTGGCCTACAATGAGCAGTTCTTC. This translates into CASSHIAGVAYNEQFF. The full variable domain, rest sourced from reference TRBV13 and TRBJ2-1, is AAGVIQSPRHLIKEKRETATLKCYPIPRHDTVYWYQQGPGQDPQFLISFYEKMQSDKGSIPDRFSAQQFSDYHSELNMSSLELGDSALYFCASSHIAGVAYNEQFFGPGTRLTVL.

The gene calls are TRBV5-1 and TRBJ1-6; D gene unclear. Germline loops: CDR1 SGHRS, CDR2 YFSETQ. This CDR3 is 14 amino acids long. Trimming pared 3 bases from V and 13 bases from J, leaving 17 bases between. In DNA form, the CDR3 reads TGCGCCAGCAGCTCCTACATCGGCGCGGGTCCCCTCCACTTT. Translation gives CASSSYIGAGPLHF.